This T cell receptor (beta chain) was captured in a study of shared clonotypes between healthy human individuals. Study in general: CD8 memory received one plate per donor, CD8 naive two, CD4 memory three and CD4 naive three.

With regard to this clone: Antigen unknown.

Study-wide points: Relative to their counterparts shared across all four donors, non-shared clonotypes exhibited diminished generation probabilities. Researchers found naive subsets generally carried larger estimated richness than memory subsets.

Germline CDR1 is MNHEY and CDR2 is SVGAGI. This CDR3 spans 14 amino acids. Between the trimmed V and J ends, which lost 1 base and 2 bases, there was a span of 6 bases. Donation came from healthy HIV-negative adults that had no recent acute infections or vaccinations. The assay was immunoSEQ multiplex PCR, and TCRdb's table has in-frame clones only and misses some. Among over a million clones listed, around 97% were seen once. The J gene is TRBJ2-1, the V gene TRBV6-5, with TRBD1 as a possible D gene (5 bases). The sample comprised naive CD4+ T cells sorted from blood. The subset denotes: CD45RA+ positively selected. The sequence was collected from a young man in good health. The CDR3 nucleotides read TGTGCCAGCAGTTACTTCAGGGCCTACAATGAGCAGTTCTTC. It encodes CASSYFRAYNEQFF.